The clone carrying this T cell receptor beta chain was detected ten times or more. CDR3 length: 14 amino acids. The germline CDR1 and CDR2 sequences are LNHDA and SQIVND (reference sequence). Trimming left V 3 bases short and J 3 bases short, with 12 bases between. This record comes from a study of read filtering for tumor transcriptome and immune sequencing. Molecular barcoded adaptors covering alpha/delta and beta/gamma chains were used on approximately 400 ng RNA. TCRdb processed the reads anew with MiXCR; each CDR3 protein has one entry. The profile shows tens of thousands of distinct CDR3 sequences, about 13% of them singletons.

V is TRBV19 and J is TRBJ2-7; D might be TRBD2 (5 bases). This TCR was recovered from a donor at least 40 years old with multiple myeloma. The sample was a population of CD138-negative cells sorted from bone marrow. The CDR3 loop is CASSIGVWDYEQYF. The CDR3 DNA reads as TGTGCCAGTAGTATCGGGGTTTGGGACTACGAGCAGTACTTC.